The clone carrying this TCR beta chain showed up many times. Its cognate antigen is unknown. Indicated time point: pre-sensitization, week 0. Treatment specified: therapeutic diphenylcyclopropenone sensitization with weekly scalp DPC. Extraction yielded total RNA from whole blood (unfractionated). From the RACE reads, TCRdb called clonotypes with MiXCR, one entry per CDR3 protein. This sample yields 65,000 to 90,000 distinct CDR3 sequences, of which 12% to 15% are seen a single time; 3.5% to 6% belongs to the top ten. The data belong to a study of human T cells and chemical hapten exposure. Study at large: The sensitizing agent was 2% DPC, placed on roughly 2 cm by roughly 2 cm of upper inner arm skin.

Study-wide results and caveats: The study found expanded TCRs formed significantly more large CDR3 similarity clusters than controls.

The CDR3 has 11 residues. V lost 2 bases, J lost 2 bases, and 4 bases lay in between. Germline V gene data show CDR1 as DFQATT and CDR2 as SNEGSKA (reference sequence). The V and J genes are TRBV20-1 and TRBJ2-7; D is unresolved. The sample here was whole blood, taken in connection with sensitization to the hapten diphenylcyclopropenone (DPC). The TCR sequence derives from a woman aged 45-59 years with alopecia areata. Some clones in this sample may be carry-over from other donors' samples. The CDR3 spells CSARQTYEQYF. CDR3 nucleotides: TGCAGTGCTAGACAAACCTACGAGCAGTACTTC.